This entry lists 11 T cell receptor beta chains sequenced from one sample in a study of OX40 agonist ivuxolimab in advanced cancers. Clones were read by immunoSEQ multiplex PCR, and TCRdb kept only the in-frame ones, dropping some. This sample carries 90,000 to 95,000 clones, more than 75% of them seen once, and the ten largest clones take around 4.5%. Sequencing was performed on CD4+ or CD8+ T cells sorted from blood, taken in a trial of the OX40 agonist ivuxolimab. All receptors come from an adult with an advanced solid tumor such as melanoma, head and neck, liver or kidney cancer.

The DNA of the CDR3 is TGTGCCAGCAGTTCGGGACTCCTCTACGAGCAGTACTTC. It encodes CASSSGLLYEQYF. This rearrangement joins TRBV28 to TRBJ2-7; perhaps TRBD2 as D (6 bases). CDR3 length equals 13 residues. Germline V lookup: CDR1 MDHEN, CDR2 SYDVKM. V gave up 4 bases and J gave up 3 bases, with 10 bases separating them.

The V call is TRBV5-1, the J call TRBJ2-1; 10 nucleotides align to TRBD2. Per the germline V gene, CDR1 is SGHRS and CDR2 is YFSETQ. This CDR3 comprises 14 residues. J lost 10 bases, V lost 1 base, and 5 bases had no gene match. Here the CDR3 reads CASSLTSGVGEQFF. Here the CDR3 DNA reads TGCGCCAGCAGCTTGACTAGCGGGGTTGGCGAGCAGTTCTTC. The whole variable domain, filled in from reference TRBV5-1 and TRBJ2-1, reads KAGVTQTPRYLIKTRGQQVTLSCSPISGHRSVSWYQQTPGQGLQFLFEYFSETQRNKGNFPGRFSGRQFSNSRSEMNVSTLELGDSALYLCASSLTSGVGEQFFGPGTRLTVL.

V gene TRBV15 combines with J gene TRBJ2-3; TRBD2 matches 8 bases. Germline V lookup: CDR1 LNHNV, CDR2 YYDKDF (reference sequence). Trimming removed 5 bases from V and 2 bases from J; junction bases left unmatched: 9. There are 16 residues in the CDR3. The CDR3 region is CATSGGVAGSTDTQYF. The CDR3 DNA is TGTGCCACCAGCGGAGGGGTAGCGGGATCCACAGATACGCAGTATTTT.

This clone appeared once. DNA of the CDR3: TGTGCCAGTAGTATAGGGGACATCGTGGAGCGGCCCCAGCATTTT. Amino acid sequence: CASSIGDIVERPQHF. J is TRBJ1-5 and V is TRBV19; weak D call: TRBD1 (6 bases). Germline lookup yields CDR1 LNHDA and CDR2 SQIVND (reference sequence). This CDR3 has 15 amino acids. V dropped 1 base and J dropped 9 bases, with 16 bases sitting between them. Using reference TRBV19 and TRBJ1-5 for the parts outside the CDR3, the full variable domain is DGGITQSPKYLFRKEGQNVTLSCEQNLNHDAMYWYRQDPGQGLRLIYYSQIVNDFQKGDIAEGYSVSREKKESFPLTVTSAQKNPTAFYLCASSIGDIVERPQHFGDGTRLSIL.

The gene calls are TRBV9 and TRBJ1-4; weak D call: TRBD1 (6 bases). The ends were cut back, 4 bases at V and 7 bases at J, with 20 bases in the middle. From germline, CDR1 is SGDLS and CDR2 YYNGEE. The CDR3 has 16 residues. This chain's CDR3 is CASSTQPDSPAEKLFF. The CDR3 coding sequence is TGTGCCAGCAGCACCCAACCGGACAGCCCTGCTGAAAAACTGTTTTTT.

This rearrangement joins TRBV6-1 to TRBJ2-7, with a weak D call TRBD2 (6 bases). CDR3 size: 13 residues. Trimming removed 6 bases from V and 1 base from J, with 10 bases in between. The germline gives CDR1 MNHNS, CDR2 SASEGT. CDR3 region: CASSQGLSYEQYF. As DNA, the CDR3 is TGTGCCAGCAGCCAGGGACTTTCCTACGAGCAGTACTTC.

The sample holds a few counts of this clone. This rearrangement joins TRBV28 to TRBJ1-2; TRBD1 matches 9 bases. J gave up 5 bases and V 2 bases, and 9 bases lay outside the gene matches. The CDR3 has 16 residues. Germline V lookup: CDR1 MDHEN, CDR2 SYDVKM. Written as DNA, the CDR3 is TGTGCCAGCAGTTTACCCGGGACAGGGTTTGGTTATGGCTACACCTTC. Translation: CASSLPGTGFGYGYTF.

This CDR3 is CASSPGQGDPTDTQYF. For the CDR3, the DNA is TGTGCCAGCAGTCCCGGACAGGGAGATCCCACAGATACGCAGTATTTT. The chain recombines TRBV5-6 with TRBJ2-3; 8 positions match TRBD1. Trimming at V came to 5 bases and at J to 2 bases, leaving 10 bases not matched to a gene. The CDR3 totals 16 residues. Looked up from germline, CDR1 is SGHDT and CDR2 is YYEEEE.

The chain links TRBV27 to TRBJ1-6; 7 positions match TRBD1. Trimming took 3 bases from V and 8 from J; bases not matched to a gene: 1. CDR3 length: 13 amino acids. CDR1 is MNHEY, CDR2 SMNVEV, per germline (reference sequence). CDR3 DNA: TGTGCCAGCAGTTTCCAGGGGGATTCACCCCTCCACTTT. It translates to CASSFQGDSPLHF.

The chain links TRBV27 to TRBJ2-1; possible D gene TRBD2, 6 bases. Trimming shortened V by 2 bases and J by 4 bases, and 12 bases separated the two germline ends. This CDR3 has 15 amino acids. Looked up from germline, CDR1 is MNHEY and CDR2 is SMNVEV (reference sequence). CDR3 in DNA: TGTGCCAGCAGTTTACGTAGCGGATCTTACAATGAGCAGTTCTTC. This gives the protein CASSLRSGSYNEQFF.

The rearrangement joins TRBV11-3 to TRBJ1-2, with D unresolved. The germline V gene encodes CDR1 SGHNT and CDR2 YENEEA. Trimming removed 4 bases at V and 4 bases at J, with 10 bases between. There are 13 residues in the CDR3. The CDR3 sequence is CASSYNFGYGYTF. The CDR3 bases are TGTGCCAGCAGCTATAATTTTGGCTATGGCTACACCTTC.